The 18 T cell receptor beta chains presented below share a single source sample, sequenced in a study of blood T cells in healthy people across ages (dated by TCRdb to the mid-2010s). To prepare the library, 5' RACE was applied. The sequencer was an Illumina HiSeq 2500. A second PCR of about 6 to 11 cycles was run with a J-beta primer mix and a sample-barcoded 5' primer. Using fastp at Q25 and MiXCR, TCRdb reprocessed the public reads and kept productive beta chains. Rows matching on CDR3 protein sequence are summarized as one entry with the most common DNA and genes. This sample is represented by 650,000 to 1,000,000 distinct CDR3 sequences; around 36% of them were singletons. Roughly 13% of the sample belongs to the ten largest clones. The specimen sequenced was blood. The origin of the receptors is a man younger than 30 in good health.

In the case of this clonotype: A junction boundary mismatches the germline segment, possibly from a read error. The chain combines TRBV9 with TRBJ1-1; D unclear. CDR3 length: 13 amino acids. Germline CDR1 and CDR2: SGDLS and YYNGEE. CDR3: CAGSVMLNTEAFF. The CDR3 nucleotides are TGTGCCGGCAGCGTAATGTTAAACACTGAAGCTTTCTTT.

The chain couples TRBV2 to TRBJ1-5; D is unresolved. The CDR3 consists of 15 residues. Looked up from germline, CDR1 is SNHLY and CDR2 is FYNNEI. The V gene lost 3 bases and the J gene lost 1 base, with 10 bases spanning the gap. This CDR3 reads CASSEEVLSNQPQHF. The DNA for the CDR3 is TGTGCCAGCAGTGAGGAGGTTCTCAGCAATCAGCCCCAGCATTTT.

This clonotype has only a few counts. CDR3 DNA sequence: TGTGCCAGCAGCCGCGGGACTAGCGGGGGGTATTACCGAGAGACCCAGTACTTC. Its translation is CASSRGTSGGYYRETQYF. The rearrangement joins TRBV7-8 to TRBJ2-5, with TRBD2 matching 15 bases. The CDR3 runs 18 residues. The germline V gene encodes CDR1 SGHVS and CDR2 FQNEAQ. Trimming removed 5 bases from V and 4 bases from J; junction bases left unmatched: 11.

Concerning this clonotype itself: Just one base apart from a much larger clone, this may be a read error. V and J are TRBV20-1 and TRBJ1-2; weak D call: TRBD1 (6 bases). The CDR3 totals 14 residues. The V end lost 3 bases, the J end lost 8 bases, and 19 bases lay between the germline ends. Germline CDR1 reads DFQATT; CDR2 reads SNEGSKA (reference sequence). Written as DNA, the CDR3 is TGCAGTGCTAGTGACAGGCTGGGCCTAATGGGCTACACCTTC. Encoded protein: CSASDRLGLMGYTF.

The CDR3 is CASNQGVLSTNEKLFF. DNA of the CDR3: TGTGCCAGCAACCAGGGAGTCTTATCAACTAATGAAAAACTGTTTTTT. The V gene is TRBV4-2, the J gene TRBJ1-4, with a tentative D call TRBD1 (5 bases). This CDR3 spans 16 amino acids. Germline CDR1 LGHNA, CDR2 YNFKEQ. V lost 7 bases and J 0 bases, leaving 15 bases between the germline ends.

A few counts support this clonotype. The genes are TRBV3-1 and TRBJ2-1; 7 bases are shared with TRBD1. The assigned J gene may be wrong: the sequence end matches TRBJ2-7 better. The CDR3 sequence is 15 residues long. The germline V gene has CDR1 LGHDT and CDR2 YNNKEL (reference sequence). The CDR3 DNA reads as TGTGCCAGCAGCCCTCAGGGACAGACCTACAATGAGCAGTACTTC. It encodes CASSPQGQTYNEQYF.

This rearrangement joins TRBV20-1 to TRBJ1-2; D remains unclear. CDR3 length equals 13 residues. V was trimmed by 0 bases and J by 8 bases, leaving 13 bases between them. CDR1 and CDR2 (germline): DFQATT, SNEGSKA (reference sequence). The CDR3, as DNA: TGCAGTGCTAGAGATGTGACTTCGGAGGGCTACACCTTC. Its translation: CSARDVTSEGYTF.

The chain links TRBV2 to TRBJ2-1, with 7 bases identical to TRBD2. J lost 0 bases, V lost 7 bases, and 9 bases had no gene match. The CDR3 has 16 amino acids. Germline V lookup: CDR1 SNHLY, CDR2 FYNNEI. Here the CDR3 DNA reads TGTGCCAGCAAAGAAGGACTAGAGATCTCCTACAATGAGCAGTTCTTC. Protein: CASKEGLEISYNEQFF.

The rearrangement joins TRBV20-1 to TRBJ2-5; the match to TRBD1 covers 9 bases. The ends lost 0 bases at V and 5 bases at J; junction bases unmatched: 7. CDR1 is DFQATT, CDR2 SNEGSKA, per germline (reference sequence). The CDR3 length is 15 residues. The CDR3 here is CSARDTGGEWETQYF. In DNA, the CDR3 is TGCAGTGCTAGAGATACAGGGGGCGAATGGGAGACCCAGTACTTC.

This chain connects TRBV5-5 to TRBJ2-7; 7 bases align to TRBD2. CDR3 size: 15 residues. Germline values: CDR1 SGHKS, CDR2 YYEKEE (reference sequence). The ends lost 0 bases at V and 5 bases at J; junction bases unmatched: 8. The CDR3 DNA follows: TGTGCCAGCAGCTTGGTAGTACCCCGGGGGGACGAGCAGTACTTC. The encoded protein is CASSLVVPRGDEQYF.

There are a few counts of this clonotype. The chain is built from TRBV20-1 and TRBJ1-2; D gene unclear. Germline V gene lookup returns CDR1 DFQATT and CDR2 SNEGSKA (reference sequence). V was pared by 4 bases and J by 8 bases, with 14 bases between. CDR3 length: 12 amino acids. This CDR3 reads CSANRGLQGYTF. Written as DNA, the CDR3 is TGCAGTGCTAATCGGGGTTTGCAGGGCTACACCTTC.

This clonotype was seen only once. The chain employs TRBV28 and TRBJ2-5; 14 bases agree with TRBD2. This CDR3 has 18 residues. Germline V lookup: CDR1 MDHEN, CDR2 SYDVKM. Trimming cost V 6 bases and J 3 bases; bases outside gene matches: 12. CDR3 protein: CASSLGLAGGGAEETQYF. The DNA for the CDR3 is TGTGCCAGCAGCTTAGGACTAGCGGGGGGTGGAGCGGAAGAGACCCAGTACTTC.

The V gene is TRBV29-1, the J gene TRBJ1-1; D is unclear. The germline V and J ends were trimmed by 1 base and 10 bases, with 10 bases remaining between them. The CDR3 covers 11 residues. Germline CDR1 reads SQVTM; CDR2 reads ANQGSEA. CDR3 amino acids: CSVEVSGGAFF. CDR3 DNA: TGCAGCGTTGAAGTGTCAGGTGGAGCTTTCTTT. The variable domain in full, completed from reference TRBV29-1 and TRBJ1-1, reads SAVISQKPSRDICQRGTSLTIQCQVDSQVTMMFWYRQQPGQSLTLIATANQGSEATYESGFVIDKFPISRPNLTFSTLTVSNMSPEDSSIYLCSVEVSGGAFFGQGTRLTVV.

The chain uses TRBV25-1 and TRBJ2-1; D ambiguous. The germline V and J ends were trimmed by 0 bases and 6 bases, with 12 bases remaining between them. Germline CDR1 is MGHDK and CDR2 is SYGVNS. This CDR3 spans 15 amino acids. CDR3 in amino acids: CASSEYGRKGNEQFF. CDR3 bases: TGTGCCAGCAGTGAATATGGGCGGAAGGGCAATGAGCAGTTCTTC.

This clonotype was recorded at least ten times. The chain employs TRBV4-1 and TRBJ2-5; 7 bases are shared with TRBD2. J gave up 1 base and V 3 bases, and 11 bases lay outside the gene matches. CDR1 MGHRA and CDR2 YSYEKL come from the germline V gene. CDR3 length: 17 amino acids. CDR3: CASSHSTGTTLQETQYF. CDR3 in DNA: TGCGCCAGCAGCCATTCTACCGGGACTACCCTCCAAGAGACCCAGTACTTC.

This chain connects TRBV12-3 or TRBV12-4 to TRBJ2-3, with TRBD2 identical over 7 bases. This CDR3 region has 15 residues. Losses at the gene ends were 5 bases for V and 5 bases for J; bases not matched to a gene: 10. In DNA, the CDR3 is TGTGCCAGCAGTCGAGAGGCTAGCGGATTAGATACGCAGTATTTT. It is translated as CASSREASGLDTQYF.

V and J are TRBV30 and TRBJ1-2, with D perhaps TRBD1 (5 bases). Germline CDR1 and CDR2: GTSNPN and SVGIG (reference sequence). Trimming shortened V by 2 bases and J by 8 bases, and 9 bases separated the two germline ends. This CDR3 is 11 amino acids long. The CDR3 spells CAWSQGSGYTF. In nucleotides, the CDR3 is TGTGCCTGGAGTCAGGGTAGCGGCTACACCTTC.

CDR3 DNA: TGTGCTAGTGGTGGTAGTCTCACCGGGGAGCTGTTTTTT. Its protein product is CASGGSLTGELFF. The V gene is TRBV12-5, the J gene TRBJ2-2; no clear D gene. The CDR3 is 13 residues long. Germline CDR1 and CDR2: LGHNT and FRNRAP. V lost 5 bases to trimming and J lost 4 bases, with 8 bases between them.